The 5 T cell receptor beta chains listed next were all sequenced from one sample in a study of OX40 agonist ivuxolimab in advanced cancers. TCRdb's copy holds only in-frame clones and misses some; the assay was immunoSEQ multiplex PCR. The profile shows about 40,000 clones, 85% to 90% of them singletons. The material sequenced was CD4+ or CD8+ T cells sorted from blood, taken in a trial of the OX40 agonist ivuxolimab. Source of these receptors: an adult with an advanced solid tumor such as melanoma, head and neck, liver or kidney cancer.

The chain recombines TRBV29-1 with TRBJ2-1, with a possible D match to TRBD2 (5 bases). Germline-derived CDR1 and CDR2 are SQVTM and ANQGSEA. The CDR3 runs to 14 residues. Deletions cut 2 bases from V and 2 bases from J, with 10 bases between. CDR3 nucleotides: TGCAGCGTTGAACGGGGTCGTACCTACAATGAGCAGTTCTTC. This gives the protein CSVERGRTYNEQFF.

The chain carries TRBV18 and TRBJ2-2; TRBD1 matches at 9 bases. This CDR3 spans 17 amino acids. The germline CDR1 and CDR2 sequences are KGHSH and LQKENI. V was pared by 3 bases and J by 6 bases, with 11 bases of the junction left unmatched. This CDR3 reads CASSPPRGTGWPGELFF. The CDR3 DNA reads TGTGCCAGCTCACCGCCCCGAGGGACAGGGTGGCCCGGGGAGCTGTTTTTT.

The rearrangement links TRBV5-1 to TRBJ2-3; D is perhaps TRBD1 or TRBD2 (6 bases each). Germline loops: CDR1 SGHRS, CDR2 YFSETQ. Deletions cut 3 bases from V and 1 base from J, with 12 bases between. The CDR3 consists of 15 residues. Here the CDR3 reads CASSYGGPGTDTQYF. Here the CDR3 DNA reads TGCGCCAGCAGCTACGGGGGCCCAGGCACAGATACGCAGTATTTT.

The rearrangement links TRBV2 to TRBJ2-3, with TRBD2 matching over 11 bases. Germline V CDR1 and CDR2: SNHLY, FYNNEI. The J segment lost 4 bases and the V segment lost 6 bases, leaving 3 bases of the junction unmatched. The CDR3 contains 14 residues. CDR3 amino acids: CASRTSGGADTQYF. As DNA, the CDR3 is TGTGCCAGCAGAACTAGCGGGGGAGCAGATACGCAGTATTTT.

The J gene is TRBJ2-1, the V gene TRBV6-5, with 8 bases matching TRBD2. The CDR3 extends over 15 amino acids. V lost 4 bases, J lost 0 bases, and 2 bases stayed unmatched. Germline V gene sequence: CDR1 MNHEY, CDR2 SVGAGI. The CDR3 DNA reads as TGTGCCAGCAGTTTAAGCGGGAGCTCCTACAATGAGCAGTTCTTC. Protein: CASSLSGSSYNEQFF.